This TCR beta chain was captured by sequencing in a study of T cells in Graves' hyperthyroidism and ophthalmopathy. Study-wide points: The model's output predicted ophthalmopathy at a median of approximately 6.5 months prior to onset.

There are a few counts of this clonotype. The antigen is unknown. The CDR3 is 14 amino acids. Germline CDR1 is MNHNS and CDR2 is SASEGT. V shed 6 bases, J shed 2 bases, and the junction held 5 bases outside the gene matches. RNA transcripts yielded amplified TCR beta CDR3 regions. Using the HTBI primer set, a first-round RT-PCR was run on the TCR CDR3. Each CDR3 protein is one row after TCRdb ran MiXCR on the multiplex PCR reads. The sample consists of under 350,000 distinct CDR3 sequences, over 15% of them appearing once. Clinical Activity Scores of at least 3, NOSPECS grades of at least 4 and durations under 3 months characterized ophthalmopathy patients. Diagnoses were established using clinical symptoms, serum thyroxine and TRAb, thyroid ultrasound and orbital computed tomography. PBMCs were collected from an approximately 9 ml volume of fresh peripheral blood.

Specimen: blood. The sequence derives from a woman aged 60 to 75 with Graves' ophthalmopathy. The gene calls are TRBV6-1 and TRBJ2-7; 9 bases fit TRBD2. The CDR3 coding sequence is TGTGCCAGCAGGGTGACTAGCGGTCCCTACGAGCAGTACTTC. Translation gives CASRVTSGPYEQYF.